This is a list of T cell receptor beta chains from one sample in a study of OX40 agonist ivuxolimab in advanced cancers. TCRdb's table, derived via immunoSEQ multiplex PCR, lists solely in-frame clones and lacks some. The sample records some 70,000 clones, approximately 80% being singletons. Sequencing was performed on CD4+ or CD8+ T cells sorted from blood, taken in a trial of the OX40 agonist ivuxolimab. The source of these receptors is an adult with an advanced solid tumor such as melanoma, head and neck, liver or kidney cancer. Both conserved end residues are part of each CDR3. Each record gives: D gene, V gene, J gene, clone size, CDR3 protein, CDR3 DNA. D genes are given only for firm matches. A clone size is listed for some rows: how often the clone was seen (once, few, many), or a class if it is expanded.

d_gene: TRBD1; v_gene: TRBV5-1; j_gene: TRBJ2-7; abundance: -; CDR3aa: CASSSTQGDYEQYF; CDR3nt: TGCGCCAGCAGCTCCACGCAGGGGGACTACGAGCAGTACTTC
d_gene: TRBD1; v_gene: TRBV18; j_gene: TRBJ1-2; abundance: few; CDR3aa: CASSPTDRGLRYTF; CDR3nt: TGTGCCAGCTCACCAACGGACAGGGGACTACGCTACACCTTC
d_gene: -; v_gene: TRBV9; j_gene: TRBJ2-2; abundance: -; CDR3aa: CASTQDYSDTGELFF; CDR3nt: TGTGCCAGCACTCAGGACTATTCGGACACCGGGGAGCTGTTTTTT
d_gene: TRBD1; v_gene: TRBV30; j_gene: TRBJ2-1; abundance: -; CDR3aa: CAWKEDREDNEQFF; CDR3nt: TGTGCCTGGAAAGAGGACAGGGAGGACAATGAGCAGTTCTTC
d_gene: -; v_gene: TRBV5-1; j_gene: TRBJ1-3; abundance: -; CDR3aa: CASSFRGDPGNTIYF; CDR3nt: TGCGCCAGCAGCTTTCGGGGCGACCCTGGAAACACCATATATTTT
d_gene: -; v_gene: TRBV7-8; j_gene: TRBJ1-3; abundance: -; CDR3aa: CASSTQGLSGNTIYF; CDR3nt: TGTGCCAGCAGTACTCAGGGGCTCTCTGGAAACACCATATATTTT
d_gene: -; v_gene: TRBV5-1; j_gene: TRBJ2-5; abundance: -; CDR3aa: CASSPEGRKETQYF; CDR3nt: TGCGCCAGCAGCCCGGAGGGGCGTAAAGAGACCCAGTACTTC
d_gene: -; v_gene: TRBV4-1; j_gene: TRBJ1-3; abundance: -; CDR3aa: CASSQDAGSGNTIYF; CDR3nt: TGCGCCAGCAGCCAAGATGCCGGTTCTGGAAACACCATATATTTT
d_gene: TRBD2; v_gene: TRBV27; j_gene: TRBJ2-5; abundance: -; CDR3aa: CASRDTSGGETQYF; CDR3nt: TGTGCCAGCAGAGACACTAGCGGGGGAGAGACCCAGTACTTC
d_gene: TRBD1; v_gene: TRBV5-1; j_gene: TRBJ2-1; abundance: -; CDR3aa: CASTRTGSYNEQFF; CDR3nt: TGCGCCAGCACCAGGACAGGGTCCTACAATGAGCAGTTCTTC
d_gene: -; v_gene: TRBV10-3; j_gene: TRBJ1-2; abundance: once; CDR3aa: CAISESGVGPSYGYTF; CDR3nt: TGTGCCATCAGTGAATCGGGGGTAGGTCCCAGCTATGGCTACACCTTC
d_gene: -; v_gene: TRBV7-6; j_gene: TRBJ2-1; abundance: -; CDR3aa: CASSLGGLMGGEQFF; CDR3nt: TGTGCCAGCAGCTTAGGGGGGTTGATGGGAGGTGAGCAGTTCTTC
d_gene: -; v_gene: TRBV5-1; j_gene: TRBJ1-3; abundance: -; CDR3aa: CASSLDGSSGSTIYF; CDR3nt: TGCGCCAGCAGCTTGGACGGTAGCTCTGGAAGCACCATATATTTT
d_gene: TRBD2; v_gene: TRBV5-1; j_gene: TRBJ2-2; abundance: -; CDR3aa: CASSLAWGGMDNTGELFF; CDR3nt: TGCGCCAGCAGCTTGGCCTGGGGAGGGATGGACAACACCGGGGAGCTGTTTTTT
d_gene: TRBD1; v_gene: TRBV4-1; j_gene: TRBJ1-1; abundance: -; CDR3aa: CASSEDPNGAQGATEAFF; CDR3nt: TGCGCCAGCAGCGAAGACCCCAACGGGGCCCAGGGGGCCACTGAAGCTTTCTTT
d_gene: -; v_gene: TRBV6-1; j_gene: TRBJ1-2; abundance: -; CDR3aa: CASSAPGEFGYTF; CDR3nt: TGTGCCAGCAGTGCTCCGGGGGAGTTTGGCTACACCTTC
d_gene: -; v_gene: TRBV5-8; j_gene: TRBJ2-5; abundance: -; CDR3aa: CASSTQTGSNGETQYF; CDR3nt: TGTGCCAGCAGCACCCAAACAGGGTCGAATGGCGAGACCCAGTACTTC
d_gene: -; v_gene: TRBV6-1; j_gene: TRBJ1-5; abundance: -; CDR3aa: CASIERSNSNQPQHF; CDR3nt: TGTGCCAGCATAGAGAGGAGCAATAGCAATCAGCCCCAGCATTTT
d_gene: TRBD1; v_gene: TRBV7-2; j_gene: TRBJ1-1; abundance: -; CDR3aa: CASSADGRGTTEAFF; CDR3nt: TGTGCCAGCAGCGCAGACGGCAGGGGGACCACTGAAGCTTTCTTT
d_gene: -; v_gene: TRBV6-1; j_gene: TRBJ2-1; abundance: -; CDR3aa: CASSDGGHFSYNEQFF; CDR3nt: TGTGCCAGCAGTGACGGGGGGCACTTCTCTTACAATGAGCAGTTCTTC
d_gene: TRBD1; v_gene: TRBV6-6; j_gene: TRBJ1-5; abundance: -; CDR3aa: CASIDRGLQPQHF; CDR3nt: TGTGCCAGCATCGACAGGGGGCTCCAGCCCCAGCATTTT
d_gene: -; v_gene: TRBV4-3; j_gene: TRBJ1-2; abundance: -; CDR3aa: CASSPSQGGYGYTF; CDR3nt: TGCGCCAGCAGCCCCTCTCAAGGTGGTTATGGCTACACCTTC
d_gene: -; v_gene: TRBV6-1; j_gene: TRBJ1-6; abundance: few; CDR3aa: CASSDQQGLSSPLHF; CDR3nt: TGTGCCAGCAGTGACCAACAAGGCTTAAGTTCACCCCTCCACTTT
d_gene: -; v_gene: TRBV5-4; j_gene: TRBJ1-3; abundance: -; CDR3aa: CASSTRDRNTIYF; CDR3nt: TGTGCCAGCAGCACGAGGGACAGAAACACCATATATTTT
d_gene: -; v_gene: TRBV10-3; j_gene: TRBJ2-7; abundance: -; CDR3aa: CAISDPGQSNEQYF; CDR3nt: TGTGCCATCAGTGATCCTGGACAGTCCAACGAGCAGTACTTC
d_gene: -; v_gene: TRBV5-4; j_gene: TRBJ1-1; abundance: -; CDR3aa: CASSLNGFYNTEAFF; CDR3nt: TGTGCCAGCAGCTTGAATGGTTTCTATAACACTGAAGCTTTCTTT
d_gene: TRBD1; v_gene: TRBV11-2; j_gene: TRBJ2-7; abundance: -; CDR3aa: CASSLVGQGGNEQYF; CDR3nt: TGTGCCAGCAGCTTAGTTGGACAGGGAGGAAACGAGCAGTACTTC
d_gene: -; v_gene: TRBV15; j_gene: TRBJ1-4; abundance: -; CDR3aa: CATSRDPGGGEKLFF; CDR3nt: TGTGCCACCAGCAGAGATCCTGGGGGAGGTGAAAAACTGTTTTTT
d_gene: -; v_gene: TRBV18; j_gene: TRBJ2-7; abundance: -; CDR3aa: CASSPPGSHEQYF; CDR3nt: TGTGCCAGCTCACCACCAGGGTCTCACGAGCAGTACTTC
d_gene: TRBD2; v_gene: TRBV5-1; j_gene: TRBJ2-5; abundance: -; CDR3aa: CASSLIAGAGETQYF; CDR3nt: TGCGCCAGCAGCTTGATAGCGGGGGCGGGAGAGACCCAGTACTTC
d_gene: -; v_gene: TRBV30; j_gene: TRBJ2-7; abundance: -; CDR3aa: CAWTDRSYEQYF; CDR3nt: TGTGCCTGGACGGACAGATCCTACGAGCAGTACTTC
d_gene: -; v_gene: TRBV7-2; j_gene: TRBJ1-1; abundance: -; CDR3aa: CASSLVGRATRNTEAFF; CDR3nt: TGTGCCAGCAGCTTAGTGGGCAGGGCAACCAGGAACACTGAAGCTTTCTTT
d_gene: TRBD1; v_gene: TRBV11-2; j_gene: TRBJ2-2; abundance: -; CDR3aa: CASTPTGGTGELFF; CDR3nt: TGTGCCAGCACCCCGACAGGGGGCACCGGGGAGCTGTTTTTT
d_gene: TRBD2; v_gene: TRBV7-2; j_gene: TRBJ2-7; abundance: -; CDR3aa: CASYLSGGAGEQYF; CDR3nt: TGTGCCAGCTACCTGAGCGGGGGGGCTGGGGAGCAGTACTTC
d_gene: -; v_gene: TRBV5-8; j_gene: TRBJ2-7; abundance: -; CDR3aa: CASSVVLNYRDGSSYEQYF; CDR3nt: TGTGCCAGCAGCGTTGTCTTAAATTACCGGGACGGGAGCTCCTACGAGCAGTACTTC
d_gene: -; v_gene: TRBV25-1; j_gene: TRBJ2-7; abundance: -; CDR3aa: CASTSGTSYEQYF; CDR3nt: TGTGCCAGCACCTCAGGGACCTCCTACGAGCAGTACTTC
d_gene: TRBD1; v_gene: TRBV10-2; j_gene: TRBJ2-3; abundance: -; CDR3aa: CASSESRGTGPQLDTQYF; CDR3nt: TGCGCCAGCAGTGAGTCCCGGGGGACAGGGCCTCAACTAGATACGCAGTATTTT
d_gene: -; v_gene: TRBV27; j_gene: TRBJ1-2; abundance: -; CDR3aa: CASSASSGTTYGYTF; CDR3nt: TGTGCCAGCAGTGCTTCAAGCGGGACCACTTATGGCTACACCTTC
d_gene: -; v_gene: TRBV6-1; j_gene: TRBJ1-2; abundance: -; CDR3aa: CASSSFTRASQGYTF; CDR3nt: TGTGCCAGCAGTTCGTTCACCAGGGCGTCTCAGGGCTACACCTTC
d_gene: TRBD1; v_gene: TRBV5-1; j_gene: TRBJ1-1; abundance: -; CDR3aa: CASSSGQGNTEAFF; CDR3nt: TGCGCCAGCAGCTCGGGACAGGGTAACACTGAAGCTTTCTTT
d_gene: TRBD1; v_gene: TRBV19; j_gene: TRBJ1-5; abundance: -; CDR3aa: CASSIGTGTGQPQHF; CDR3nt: TGTGCCAGTAGTATCGGGACAGGGACGGGGCAGCCCCAGCATTTT
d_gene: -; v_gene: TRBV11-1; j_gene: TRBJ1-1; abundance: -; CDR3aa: CASSPQETNTEAFF; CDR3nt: TGTGCCAGCAGCCCCCAGGAGACGAACACTGAAGCTTTCTTT
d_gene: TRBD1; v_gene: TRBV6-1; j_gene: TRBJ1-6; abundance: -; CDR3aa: CASSEGWGQASPLHF; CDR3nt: TGTGCCAGCAGTGAAGGCTGGGGACAGGCTTCACCCCTCCACTTT
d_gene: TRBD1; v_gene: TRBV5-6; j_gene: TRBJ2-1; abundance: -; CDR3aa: CASSPGTEFNEQFF; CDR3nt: TGTGCCAGCAGCCCCGGGACAGAATTCAATGAGCAGTTCTTC
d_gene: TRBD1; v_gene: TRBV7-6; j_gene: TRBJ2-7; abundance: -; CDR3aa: CASSLRDRGEQYF; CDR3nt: TGTGCCAGCAGCTTAAGGGACAGGGGCGAGCAGTACTTC
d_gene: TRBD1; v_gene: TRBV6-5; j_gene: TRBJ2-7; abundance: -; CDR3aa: CASSPPGQGGEQYF; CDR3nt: TGTGCCAGCAGTCCCCCGGGACAGGGGGGCGAGCAGTACTTC
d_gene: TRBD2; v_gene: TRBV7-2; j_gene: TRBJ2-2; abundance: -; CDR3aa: CASTRGGAVTGELFF; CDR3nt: TGTGCCAGCACCCGGGGGGGGGCGGTCACCGGGGAGCTGTTTTTT
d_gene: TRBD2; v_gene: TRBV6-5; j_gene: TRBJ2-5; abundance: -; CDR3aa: CASSYSSLAETQYF; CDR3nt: TGTGCCAGCAGTTACTCGTCACTAGCGGAGACCCAGTACTTC
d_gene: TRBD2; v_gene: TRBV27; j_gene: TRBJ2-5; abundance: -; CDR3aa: CASRTSGVETQYF; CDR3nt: TGTGCCAGCAGGACTAGCGGGGTGGAGACCCAGTACTTC
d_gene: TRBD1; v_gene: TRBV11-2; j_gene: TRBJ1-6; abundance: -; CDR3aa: CASSLTGGFDSPLHF; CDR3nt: TGTGCCAGCAGCCTTACAGGGGGTTTTGATTCACCCCTCCACTTT
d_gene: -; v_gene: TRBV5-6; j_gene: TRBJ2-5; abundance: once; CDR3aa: CASSQKAFGKTQYF; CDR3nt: TGTGCCAGCAGCCAAAAAGCCTTCGGGAAGACCCAGTACTTC
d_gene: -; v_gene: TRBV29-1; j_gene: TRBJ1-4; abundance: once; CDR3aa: CSSSGPNEKLFF; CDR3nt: TGCAGTTCCTCGGGTCCTAATGAAAAACTGTTTTTT
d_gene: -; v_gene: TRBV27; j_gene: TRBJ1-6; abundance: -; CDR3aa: CASQGQSSYNSPLHF; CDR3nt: TGTGCCAGCCAGGGGCAGAGCTCCTATAATTCACCCCTCCACTTT
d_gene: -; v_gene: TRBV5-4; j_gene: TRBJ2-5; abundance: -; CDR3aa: CASSLKPAGETQYF; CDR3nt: TGTGCCAGCAGCTTAAAACCAGCAGGCGAGACCCAGTACTTC